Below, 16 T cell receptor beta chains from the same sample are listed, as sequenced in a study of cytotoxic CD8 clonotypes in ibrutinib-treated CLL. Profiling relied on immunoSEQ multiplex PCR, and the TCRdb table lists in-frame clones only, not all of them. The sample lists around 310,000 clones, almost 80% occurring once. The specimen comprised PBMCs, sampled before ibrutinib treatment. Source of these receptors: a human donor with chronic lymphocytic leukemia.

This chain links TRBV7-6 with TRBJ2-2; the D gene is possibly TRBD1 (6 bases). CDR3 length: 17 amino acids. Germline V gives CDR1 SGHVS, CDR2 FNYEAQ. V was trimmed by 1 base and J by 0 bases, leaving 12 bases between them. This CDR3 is CASSLVRGQPNTGELFF. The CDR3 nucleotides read TGTGCCAGCAGCTTAGTTAGGGGACAACCGAACACCGGGGAGCTGTTTTTT. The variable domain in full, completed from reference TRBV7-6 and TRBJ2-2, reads GAGVSQSPRYKVTKRGQDVALRCDPISGHVSLYWYRQALGQGPEFLTYFNYEAQQDKSGLPNDRFSAERPEGSISTLTIQRTEQRDSAMYRCASSLVRGQPNTGELFFGEGSRLTVL.

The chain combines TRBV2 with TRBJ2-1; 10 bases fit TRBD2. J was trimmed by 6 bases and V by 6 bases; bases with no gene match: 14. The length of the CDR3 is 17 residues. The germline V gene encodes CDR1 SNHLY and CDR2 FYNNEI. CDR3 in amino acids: CASRPNLSSGRPNEQFF. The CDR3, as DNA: TGTGCCAGCAGACCAAACCTTTCTAGCGGGAGACCCAATGAGCAGTTCTTC.

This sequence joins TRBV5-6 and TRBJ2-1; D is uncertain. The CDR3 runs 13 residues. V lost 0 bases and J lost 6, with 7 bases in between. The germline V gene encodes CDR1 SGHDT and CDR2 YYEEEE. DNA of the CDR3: TGTGCCAGCAGCTTGGGCATATTCAATGAGCAGTTCTTC. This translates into CASSLGIFNEQFF.

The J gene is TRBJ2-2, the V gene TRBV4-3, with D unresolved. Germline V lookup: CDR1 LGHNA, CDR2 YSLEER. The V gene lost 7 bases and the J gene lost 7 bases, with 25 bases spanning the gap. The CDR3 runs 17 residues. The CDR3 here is CASTFQLGRTSIGELFF. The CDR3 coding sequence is TGCGCCAGCACCTTTCAGCTAGGCCGGACCTCCATCGGGGAGCTGTTTTTT.

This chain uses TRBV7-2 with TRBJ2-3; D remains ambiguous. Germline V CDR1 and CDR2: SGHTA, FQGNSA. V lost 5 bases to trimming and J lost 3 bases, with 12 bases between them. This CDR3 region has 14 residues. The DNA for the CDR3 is TGTGCCAGCAGCCTTAACTGGGGTACAGATACGCAGTATTTT. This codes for CASSLNWGTDTQYF.

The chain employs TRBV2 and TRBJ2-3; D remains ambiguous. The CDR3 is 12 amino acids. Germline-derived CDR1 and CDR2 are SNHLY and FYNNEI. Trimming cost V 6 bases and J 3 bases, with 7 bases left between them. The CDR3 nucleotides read TGTGCCAGCAGCTATCAGACAGATACGCAGTATTTT. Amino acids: CASSYQTDTQYF.

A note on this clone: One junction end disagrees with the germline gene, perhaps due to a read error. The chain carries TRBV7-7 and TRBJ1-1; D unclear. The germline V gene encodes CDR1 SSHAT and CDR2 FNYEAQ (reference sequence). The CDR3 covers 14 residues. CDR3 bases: TGTGCTAGCAGTTCAATGGTCATGAACACTGAAGCTTTCTTT. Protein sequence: CASSSMVMNTEAFF.

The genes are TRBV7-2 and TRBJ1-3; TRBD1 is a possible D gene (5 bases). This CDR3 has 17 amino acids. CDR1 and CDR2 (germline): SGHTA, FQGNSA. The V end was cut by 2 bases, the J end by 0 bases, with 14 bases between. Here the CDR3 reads CASSLNGASSSGNTIYF. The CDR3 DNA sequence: TGTGCCAGCAGCTTAAATGGGGCCTCGAGCTCTGGAAACACCATATATTTT. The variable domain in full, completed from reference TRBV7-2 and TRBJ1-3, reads GAGVSQSPSNKVTEKGKDVELRCDPISGHTALYWYRQSLGQGLEFLIYFQGNSAPDKSGLPSDRFSAERTGGSVSTLTIQRTQQEDSAVYLCASSLNGASSSGNTIYFGEGSWLTVV.

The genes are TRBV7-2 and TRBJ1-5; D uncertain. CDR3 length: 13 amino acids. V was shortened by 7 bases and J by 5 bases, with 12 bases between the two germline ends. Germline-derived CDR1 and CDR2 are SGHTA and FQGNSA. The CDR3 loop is CASTRWGDQPQHF. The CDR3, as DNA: TGTGCCAGCACCCGTTGGGGAGATCAGCCCCAGCATTTT.

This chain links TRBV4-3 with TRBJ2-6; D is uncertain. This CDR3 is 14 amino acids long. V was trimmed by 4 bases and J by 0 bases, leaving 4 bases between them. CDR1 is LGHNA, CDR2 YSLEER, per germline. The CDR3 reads CASSRASGANVLTF. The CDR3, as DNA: TGCGCCAGCAGCCGAGCCTCTGGGGCCAACGTCCTGACTTTC.

The CDR3 protein is CATSRDWGTGELFF. CDR3 sequence (DNA): TGTGCCACCAGCAGAGATTGGGGCACCGGGGAGCTGTTTTTT. The V and J genes are TRBV15 and TRBJ2-2; D remains unclear. CDR1 and CDR2 from the germline V gene are LNHNV and YYDKDF (reference sequence). Trimming removed 0 bases at V and 4 bases at J, with 6 bases between. The CDR3 covers 14 residues. The full variable domain, completed using reference TRBV15 and TRBJ2-2, is DAMVIQNPRYQVTQFGKPVTLSCSQTLNHNVMYWYQQKSSQAPKLLFHYYDKDFNNEADTPDNFQSRRPNTSFCFLDIRSPGLGDTAMYLCATSRDWGTGELFFGEGSRLTVL.

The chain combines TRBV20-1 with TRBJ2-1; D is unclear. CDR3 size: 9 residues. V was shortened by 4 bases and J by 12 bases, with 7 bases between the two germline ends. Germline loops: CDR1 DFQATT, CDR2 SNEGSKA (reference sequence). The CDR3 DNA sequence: TGCAGTGCTACGAGAAGGCAGTTCTTC. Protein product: CSATRRQFF.

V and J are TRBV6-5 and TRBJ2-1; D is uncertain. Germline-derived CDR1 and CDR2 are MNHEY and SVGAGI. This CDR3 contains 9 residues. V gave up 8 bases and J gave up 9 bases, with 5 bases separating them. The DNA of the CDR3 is TGTGCCAGCTTGTGTGAGCAGTTCTTC. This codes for CASLCEQFF.

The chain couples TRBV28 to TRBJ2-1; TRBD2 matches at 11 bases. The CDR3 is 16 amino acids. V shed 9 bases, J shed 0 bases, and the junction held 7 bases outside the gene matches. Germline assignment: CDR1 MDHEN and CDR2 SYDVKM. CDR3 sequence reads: CASTIAGGSSYNEQFF. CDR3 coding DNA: TGTGCCAGTACCATAGCGGGAGGGAGCTCCTACAATGAGCAGTTCTTC.

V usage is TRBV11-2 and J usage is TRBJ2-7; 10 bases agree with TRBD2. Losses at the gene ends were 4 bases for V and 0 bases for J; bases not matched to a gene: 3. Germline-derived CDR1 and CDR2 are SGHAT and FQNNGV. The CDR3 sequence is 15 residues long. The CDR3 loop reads CASSSVAGGSYEQYF. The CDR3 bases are TGTGCCAGCAGCTCGGTAGCGGGAGGCTCCTACGAGCAGTACTTC.

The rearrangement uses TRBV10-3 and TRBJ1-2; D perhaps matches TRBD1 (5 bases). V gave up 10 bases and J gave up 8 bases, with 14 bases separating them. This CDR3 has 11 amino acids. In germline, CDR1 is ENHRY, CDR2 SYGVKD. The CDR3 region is CATRQNEGYTF. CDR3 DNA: TGTGCCACCAGACAGAACGAGGGCTACACCTTC.